Below are 29 T cell receptor beta chains sequenced from a single sample in a study of healthy donors' naive CD4 and CD8 T cells. Starting from 500 ng of total RNA, TCR libraries were made with linear amplification. TCRdb re-called the reads through MiXCR, storing one row per CDR3 protein. The top ten clones hold 2% to 2.5% of a sample with 200,000 or so distinct CDR3 sequences, nearly 75% of them seen once. Source material: naive CD4+ and CD8+ T cells sorted from blood, pooled from several donors. The origin of the receptors is a pool of human donors in good health; the sample pools cells from several healthy donors.

This clonotype was observed at least ten times. The chain carries TRBV29-1 and TRBJ2-7; D gene ambiguous. Trimming cost V 6 bases and J 6 bases, with 18 bases left between them. The germline V gene has CDR1 SQVTM and CDR2 ANQGSEA. This CDR3 is 13 amino acids long. The DNA for the CDR3 is TGCAGCGTACGCTCATTAGATAGTGGCGAGCAGTACTTC. This codes for CSVRSLDSGEQYF.

This clonotype was counted a single time. The V call is TRBV6-6, the J call TRBJ1-1; no clear D. V lost 3 bases and J lost 8, with 22 bases in between. The CDR3 extends over 16 amino acids. The germline CDR1 and CDR2 sequences are MNHNY and SVGAGI (reference sequence). The CDR3 DNA reads TGTGCCAGCAGTTATCGGGTGGTGGGGTCGGACCAAGAAGCTTTCTTT. It yields the protein CASSYRVVGSDQEAFF.

This clonotype was seen a single time. This chain joins TRBV20-1 and TRBJ1-1; unclear D gene. The ends were cut back, 4 bases at V and 7 bases at J, with 10 bases in the middle. This CDR3 spans 11 amino acids. From germline, CDR1 is DFQATT and CDR2 SNEGSKA (reference sequence). CDR3 bases: TGCAGTGCTACCCCCATTAATGAAGCTTTCTTT. Amino acid sequence: CSATPINEAFF.

The V and J genes are TRBV19 and TRBJ2-7; D is possibly TRBD1 (6 bases). The germline V and J ends were trimmed by 5 bases and 5 bases, with 19 bases remaining between them. This CDR3 has 15 residues. Germline CDR1 LNHDA, CDR2 SQIVND (reference sequence). CDR3 DNA sequence: TGTGCCAGTAGTCCCGGCCAGGGGCTAGACCACGAGCAGTACTTC. Protein: CASSPGQGLDHEQYF.

The chain combines TRBV29-1 with TRBJ1-4, with TRBD1 matching over 8 bases. The trim removed 0 bases at V and 3 bases at J, leaving 3 bases unmatched. The CDR3 is 15 amino acids. Looked up from germline, CDR1 is SQVTM and CDR2 is ANQGSEA. CDR3 DNA: TGCAGCGTTGAAGATCAGGGGGCACCTAATGAAAAACTGTTTTTT. It encodes CSVEDQGAPNEKLFF. Variable domain in full (rest from reference TRBV29-1 and TRBJ1-4): SAVISQKPSRDICQRGTSLTIQCQVDSQVTMMFWYRQQPGQSLTLIATANQGSEATYESGFVIDKFPISRPNLTFSTLTVSNMSPEDSSIYLCSVEDQGAPNEKLFFGSGTQLSVL.

The chain recombines TRBV6-5 with TRBJ2-7; 10 bases align to TRBD1. Unmatched junction bases numbered 5, after V lost 8 bases and J lost 4 bases. The length of the CDR3 is 13 residues. Germline V gene sequence: CDR1 MNHEY, CDR2 SVGAGI. The CDR3 is CASRDRGLYEQYF. The DNA of the CDR3 is TGTGCCAGCCGAGACAGGGGGCTTTACGAGCAGTACTTC.

The gene calls are TRBV15 and TRBJ2-5; 8 nucleotides agree with TRBD1. V lost 1 base, J lost 5 bases, and 3 bases stayed unmatched. Germline assignment: CDR1 LNHNV and CDR2 YYDKDF (reference sequence). This CDR3 region has 14 residues. The CDR3 sequence: CATSRGQGRETQYF. The CDR3 DNA is TGTGCCACCAGCAGAGGACAGGGGAGGGAGACCCAGTACTTC.

This sequence joins TRBV20-1 and TRBJ1-1, with 8 nucleotides matching TRBD1. The germline gives CDR1 DFQATT, CDR2 SNEGSKA (reference sequence). The ends lost 5 bases at V and 3 bases at J; junction bases unmatched: 8. CDR3 size: 14 residues. Here the CDR3 reads CSASGGGWDTEAFF. The CDR3 DNA reads as TGCAGTGCTTCAGGGGGCGGATGGGACACTGAAGCTTTCTTT.

The CDR3 region has the DNA TGTGCCAGCAGCTCGGCACAGATGCACTATGGCTACACCTTC. Translating gives CASSSAQMHYGYTF. This rearrangement joins TRBV11-2 to TRBJ1-2; D is unresolved. CDR1 is SGHAT, CDR2 FQNNGV, per germline. V was pared by 4 bases and J by 3 bases, with 12 bases between. The CDR3 sequence is 14 residues long.

The chain carries TRBV6-5 and TRBJ1-5, with D unclear. Germline CDR1 reads MNHEY; CDR2 reads SVGAGI. With 2 bases removed from V and 0 bases from J, the gap between germline ends came to 2 bases. The CDR3 length is 13 residues. The CDR3 sequence: CASSYGSNQPQHF. The CDR3 DNA is TGTGCCAGCAGTTACGGTAGCAATCAGCCCCAGCATTTT.

This clonotype turned up a few times. The chain is built from TRBV19 and TRBJ1-2, with a tentative D call TRBD1 (5 bases). Trimming shortened V by 4 bases and J by 8 bases, and 14 bases separated the two germline ends. The germline CDR1 and CDR2 sequences are LNHDA and SQIVND (reference sequence). This CDR3 is 13 amino acids long. CDR3 sequence: CASSNRPELGYTF. CDR3 DNA: TGTGCCAGTAGTAACAGGCCAGAATTGGGCTACACCTTC. The full variable domain, with the rest looked up from reference TRBV19 and TRBJ1-2, is DGGITQSPKYLFRKEGQNVTLSCEQNLNHDAMYWYRQDPGQGLRLIYYSQIVNDFQKGDIAEGYSVSREKKESFPLTVTSAQKNPTAFYLCASSNRPELGYTFGSGTRLTVV.

This chain joins TRBV18 and TRBJ2-7; TRBD1 agrees at 10 bases. J was trimmed by 0 bases and V by 6 bases; bases with no gene match: 5. Germline-derived CDR1 and CDR2 are KGHSH and LQKENI. The CDR3 is made up of 15 amino acids. The CDR3 reads CASSQGQGTSYEQYF. The CDR3 bases are TGTGCCAGCTCTCAGGGACAGGGGACCTCCTACGAGCAGTACTTC.

This clonotype was counted a few times. This chain links TRBV29-1 with TRBJ1-1, with a weak D call TRBD1 (6 bases). Trimming took 6 bases from V and 7 from J, leaving 12 bases between them. The V gene's germline CDR1 is SQVTM and CDR2 ANQGSEA. The CDR3 consists of 11 residues. The CDR3 region is CSVRTGIEAFF. The CDR3 nucleotides read TGCAGCGTACGTACAGGGATTGAAGCTTTCTTT.

The CDR3 DNA follows: TGTGCCAGCTCACTAAAGGTGGAAGCTTTCTTT. This gives the protein CASSLKVEAFF. V usage is TRBV18 and J usage is TRBJ1-1, with D unresolved. Trimming shortened V by 4 bases and J by 8 bases, and 8 bases separated the two germline ends. Germline loops: CDR1 KGHSH, CDR2 LQKENI. CDR3 length: 11 amino acids.

The chain has TRBV29-1 and TRBJ1-2; D may be TRBD1 (6 bases). CDR1 SQVTM and CDR2 ANQGSEA come from the germline V gene. Trimming pared 4 bases from V and 3 bases from J, leaving 15 bases between. The CDR3 contains 14 residues. As DNA, the CDR3 is TGCAGCGTTGCGGGACACCGACGGGACTATGGCTACACCTTC. It specifies CSVAGHRRDYGYTF.

The V call is TRBV19, the J call TRBJ1-6; D is ambiguous. V shed 3 bases and J shed 8 bases, with 14 bases lying between them. Germline CDR1 and CDR2: LNHDA and SQIVND (reference sequence). The CDR3 length is 15 residues. The DNA for the CDR3 is TGTGCCAGTAGTATCCGGTTTCCACAAGATTCACCCCTCCACTTT. Its protein is CASSIRFPQDSPLHF.

The V and J genes are TRBV19 and TRBJ2-1; 8 bases are a match to TRBD2. Trimming cost V 8 bases and J 1 base; bases outside gene matches: 4. The germline gives CDR1 LNHDA, CDR2 SQIVND (reference sequence). The CDR3 has 14 amino acids. For the CDR3, the DNA is TGTGCCAGTGGGAAGCGGGAGTCCTACAATGAGCAGTTCTTC. It specifies CASGKRESYNEQFF.

V usage is TRBV19 and J usage is TRBJ2-3, with TRBD2 matching 7 bases. This CDR3 spans 15 amino acids. Germline CDR1 is LNHDA and CDR2 is SQIVND (reference sequence). Trimming cost V 6 bases and J 3 bases; bases outside gene matches: 9. CDR3 loop: CASRIFGGGTDTQYF. The CDR3 DNA is TGTGCCAGTAGGATCTTTGGCGGGGGAACAGATACGCAGTATTTT.

The V call is TRBV6-5, the J call TRBJ2-1, with D possibly matching TRBD1 (6 bases). CDR1 and CDR2 (germline): MNHEY, SVGAGI. The CDR3 sequence is 13 residues long. The V end lost 11 bases, the J end lost 1 base, and 12 bases lay between the germline ends. The CDR3 DNA sequence: TGTGCCGGCACCGGACAGTCCTACAATGAGCAGTTCTTC. Its protein product is CAGTGQSYNEQFF.

The CDR3 DNA reads TGCAGCGGTTGTGTGGGACTAGCGGGGTTTGGACAAGAGACCCAGTACTTC. Its translation: CSGCVGLAGFGQETQYF. The chain uses TRBV29-1 and TRBJ2-5, with TRBD2 matching 13 bases. The germline gives CDR1 SQVTM, CDR2 ANQGSEA. Trimming took 7 bases from V and 2 from J; bases not matched to a gene: 13. The CDR3 runs to 17 residues.

In its sample, this clonotype was seen once. The chain is built from TRBV6-1 and TRBJ1-5; 7 bases map to TRBD1. Germline V CDR1 and CDR2: MNHNS, SASEGT. The CDR3 sequence is 14 residues long. Germline trimming cut 1 base from V and 5 bases from J; bases unmatched to any gene: 2. The DNA of the CDR3 is TGTGCCAGCAGTGAAGGACAGGGAGATCAGCCCCAGCATTTT. It is translated as CASSEGQGDQPQHF.

This clonotype was seen only a few times. The CDR3 DNA is TGTGCCAGCAGTGAGGCCGCTTGGGGCGAGCAGTACTTC. Its protein product is CASSEAAWGEQYF. This chain connects TRBV2 to TRBJ2-7; D gene uncertain. Germline loops: CDR1 SNHLY, CDR2 FYNNEI. V lost 3 bases to trimming and J lost 6 bases, with 12 bases between them. The CDR3 has 13 amino acids.

The sample holds one count of this clonotype. The chain carries TRBV2 and TRBJ1-5; D may be TRBD1 (5 bases). The V gene's germline CDR1 is SNHLY and CDR2 FYNNEI. The CDR3 consists of 15 residues. With 4 bases removed from V and 3 bases from J, the gap between germline ends came to 13 bases. The CDR3 sequence is CASSVRGAVNQPQHF. CDR3 bases: TGTGCCAGCAGTGTTAGAGGGGCTGTCAATCAGCCCCAGCATTTT.

The chain carries TRBV27 and TRBJ2-7; TRBD2 aligns across 7 bases. V shed 6 bases and J 2 bases; nucleotides not matched to a gene: 4. Germline V lookup: CDR1 MNHEY, CDR2 SMNVEV (reference sequence). This CDR3 has 13 residues. The CDR3 reads CASSPSGTYEQYV. CDR3 bases: TGTGCCAGCAGCCCGAGCGGGACCTACGAGCAGTACGTC.

This clonotype was detected once. V and J are TRBV27 and TRBJ2-2; D not certain. In germline, CDR1 is MNHEY, CDR2 SMNVEV (reference sequence). CDR3 length: 14 amino acids. V was pared by 5 bases and J by 6 bases, with 13 bases between. CDR3 bases: TGTGCCAGCAGTCTAAATCCGGTACCCGGGGAGCTGTTTTTT. It yields the protein CASSLNPVPGELFF.

Comments on this clonotype: At one end, the junction sequence differs from germline, possibly due to a read error. J is TRBJ1-4 and V is TRBV5-6; unclear D gene. CDR1 is SGHDT, CDR2 YYEEEE, per germline. The length of the CDR3 is 16 residues. The chain's CDR3 is CASSLLGRATNEKLFF. The CDR3 DNA is TGCGCCAGCAGCTTATTGGGAAGGGCAACTAATGAAAAACTGTTTTTT.

This clonotype has a single count. The chain uses TRBV4-2 and TRBJ2-7; a weak D match, TRBD1 (6 bases). V lost 0 bases, J lost 2 bases, and 17 bases lay in between. The CDR3 sequence is 17 residues long. Germline V gene sequence: CDR1 LGHNA, CDR2 YNFKEQ. The CDR3 here is CASSQERTEARTYEQYF. The CDR3 coding sequence is TGTGCCAGCAGCCAAGAGAGGACAGAGGCGCGCACCTACGAGCAGTACTTC.

This clonotype was recorded a few times. The chain recombines TRBV6-6 with TRBJ2-7; D perhaps matches TRBD1 (8 bases). The CDR3 extends over 15 amino acids. CDR1 and CDR2 (germline): MNHNY, SVGAGI (reference sequence). Trimming shortened V by 6 bases and J by 2 bases, and 17 bases separated the two germline ends. This CDR3 reads CASSLRTGRAYEQYF. The CDR3 nucleotides are TGTGCCAGCAGCCTTCGGACAGGGAGGGCCTACGAGCAGTACTTC.

The chain employs TRBV4-2 and TRBJ2-7; D ambiguous. The CDR3 is made up of 12 amino acids. V lost 0 bases and J 2 bases, leaving 2 bases between the germline ends. The germline gives CDR1 LGHNA, CDR2 YNFKEQ. Here the CDR3 DNA reads TGTGCCAGCAGCCAAGAGACCTACGAGCAGTACTTC. This gives the protein CASSQETYEQYF.